This TCR beta chain was recovered during a study of monozygotic twins with inflammatory bowel disease. The CDR3 totals 14 residues. Per germline, CDR1 DFQATT and CDR2 SNEGSKA (reference sequence). The authors isolated total RNA from whole blood without sorting T cells. TCRdb reprocessed the 5' RACE reads and reports one entry per CDR3 protein, with no DNA. In total, the table holds fewer than 350,000 distinct CDR3 sequences. The specimen sequenced was blood. The receptor's source is a human donor with ulcerative colitis or Crohn's disease, or a healthy co-twin of an affected twin (not recorded which). This rearrangement joins TRBV20-1 to TRBJ1-6. CDR3 sequence: CSAREQFWNSPLHF.